Described below is a single T cell receptor beta chain sequence and its context. These data belong to a study of T cell changes during pregnancy in multiple sclerosis. Sequenced by immunoSEQ multiplex PCR; TCRdb stores in-frame clones only, minus some. The sample yields about 75,000 clones, around 90% seen once. The CDR3 contains 11 residues. Germline-derived CDR1 and CDR2 are SNHLY and FYNNEI. Trimming cost V 11 bases and J 0 bases, with 7 bases left between them. The clonotype originates from a female donor in good health, enrolled as a control in a pregnancy study. The chain is built from TRBV2 and TRBJ1-1; D unresolved. The sequencing used peripheral blood, collected in the first trimester of pregnancy. The CDR3 region has the DNA TGTGCCGGTGGCATGAACACTGAAGCTTTCTTT. Its translation is CAGGMNTEAFF.